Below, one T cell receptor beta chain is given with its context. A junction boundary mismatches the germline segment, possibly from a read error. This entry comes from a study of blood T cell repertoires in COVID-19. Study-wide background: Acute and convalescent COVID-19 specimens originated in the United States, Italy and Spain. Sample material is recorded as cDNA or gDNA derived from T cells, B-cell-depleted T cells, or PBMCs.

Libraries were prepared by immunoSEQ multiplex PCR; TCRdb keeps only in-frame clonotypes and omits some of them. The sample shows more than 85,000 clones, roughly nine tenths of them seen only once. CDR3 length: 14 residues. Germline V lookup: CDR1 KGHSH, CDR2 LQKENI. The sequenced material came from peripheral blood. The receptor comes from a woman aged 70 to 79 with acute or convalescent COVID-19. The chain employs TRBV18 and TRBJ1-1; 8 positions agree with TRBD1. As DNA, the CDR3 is TGTGCCAGCTCTCACGACAGGGGAGTTACTGGAGCTTTCTTT. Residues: CASSHDRGVTGAFF.